This T cell receptor beta chain was sequenced for a study of blood T cell repertoires in COVID-19. As processed by the authors: How many nucleated cells were present was estimated from reference gene primer amplification. The data were produced by immunoSEQ multiplex PCR, yet TCRdb's version contains in-frame clones alone and is incomplete. V and J calls and clone size follow that table, whereas D and trimming were derived from the DNA. This repertoire shows 100,000 to 150,000 clones, about 93% found once; its top ten account for around 2%. V lost 4 bases and J lost 4; bases outside the gene matches: 12. The CDR3 extends over 17 amino acids. The germline V gene has CDR1 SGDLS and CDR2 YYNGEE. Seattle-derived patients entered the study during active infection and were followed longitudinally.

Sequenced: peripheral blood. This chain joins TRBV9 and TRBJ1-2, with 11 bases that match TRBD1. The clonotype comes from a man in his fifties with COVID-19, enrolled during active disease. CDR3 in DNA: TGTGCCAGCAGCCCCCCCGGGGGACAGGGGGGTATCTATGGCTACACCTTC. This gives the protein CASSPPGGQGGIYGYTF.